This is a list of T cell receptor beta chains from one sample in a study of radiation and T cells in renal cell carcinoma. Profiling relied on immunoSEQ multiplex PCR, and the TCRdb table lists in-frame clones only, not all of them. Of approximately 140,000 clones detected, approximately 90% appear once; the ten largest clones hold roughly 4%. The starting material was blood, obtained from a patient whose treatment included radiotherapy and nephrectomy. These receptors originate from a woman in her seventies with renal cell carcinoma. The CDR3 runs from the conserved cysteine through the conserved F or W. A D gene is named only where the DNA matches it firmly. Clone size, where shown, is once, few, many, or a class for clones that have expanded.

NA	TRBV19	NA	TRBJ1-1	CASSTTGNTEAFF	TGTGCCAGTAGTACGACAGGTAACACTGAAGCTTTCTTT
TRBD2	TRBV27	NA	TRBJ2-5	CASSSSGGFQETQYF	TGTGCCAGCAGCTCCAGCGGGGGCTTTCAAGAGACCCAGTACTTC
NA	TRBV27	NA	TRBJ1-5	CASSFSISRAGQPQHF	TGTGCCAGCAGTTTTTCTATTAGCAGGGCCGGTCAGCCCCAGCATTTT
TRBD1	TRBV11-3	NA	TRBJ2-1	CASSLVTGGYNEQFF	TGTGCCAGCAGCTTAGTGACAGGGGGATACAATGAGCAGTTCTTC
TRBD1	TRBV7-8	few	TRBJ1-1	CASSPGQGGPEAFF	TGTGCCAGCAGCCCGGGACAGGGGGGCCCTGAAGCTTTCTTT
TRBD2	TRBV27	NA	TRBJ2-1	CASSLAGGRINEQFF	TGTGCCAGCAGTCTGGCGGGGGGGCGTATCAATGAGCAGTTCTTC
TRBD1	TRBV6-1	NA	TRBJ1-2	CASSERMGQGSYGYTF	TGTGCCAGCAGTGAACGCATGGGACAGGGGTCCTATGGCTACACCTTC
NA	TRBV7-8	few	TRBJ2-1	CASSFGFLGGARDNEQFF	TGTGCCAGCAGCTTCGGGTTTTTGGGGGGCGCCCGAGACAATGAGCAGTTCTTC
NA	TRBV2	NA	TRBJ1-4	CASSEISPGNEKLFF	TGTGCCAGCAGTGAAATTTCGCCAGGAAATGAAAAACTGTTTTTT
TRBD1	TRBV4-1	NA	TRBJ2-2	CASSQVPGQGATGELFF	TGCGCCAGCAGCCAAGTTCCGGGACAGGGGGCCACCGGGGAGCTGTTTTTT
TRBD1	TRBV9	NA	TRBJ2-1	CASLRGQGSSYNEQFF	TGTGCCAGCTTAAGGGGACAGGGAAGCTCCTACAATGAGCAGTTCTTC
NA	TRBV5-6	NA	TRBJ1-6	CASSLVGRNNSPLHF	TGTGCCAGCAGCTTGGTTGGTAGGAATAATTCACCCCTCCACTTT
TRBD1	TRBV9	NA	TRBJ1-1	CASSADRGRNTEAFF	TGTGCCAGCAGCGCTGACAGGGGTCGGAACACTGAAGCTTTCTTT
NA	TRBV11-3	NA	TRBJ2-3	CASSFTENIRTDTQYF	TGTGCCAGCAGCTTCACAGAGAACATCCGCACAGATACGCAGTATTTT
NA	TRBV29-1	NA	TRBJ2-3	CSVEAMGIDTQYF	TGCAGCGTTGAAGCCATGGGAATAGATACGCAGTATTTT
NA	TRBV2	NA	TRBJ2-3	CASRADGGTQYF	TGTGCCAGCAGAGCAGACGGCGGTACGCAGTATTTT
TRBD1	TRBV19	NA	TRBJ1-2	CASSRGQGASYGYTF	TGTGCCAGTAGTCGGGGACAGGGGGCTTCCTATGGCTACACCTTC
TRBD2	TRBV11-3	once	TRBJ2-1	CASSPGTSNEQFF	TGTGCCAGCAGCCCGGGGACTAGCAATGAGCAGTTCTTC
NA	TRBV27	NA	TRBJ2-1	CASSSSLRNEQFF	TGTGCCAGCAGTTCGTCGCTCCGCAATGAGCAGTTCTTC
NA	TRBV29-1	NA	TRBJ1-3	CSVNLIGSGNTIYF	TGCAGCGTTAATTTGATCGGCTCTGGAAACACCATATATTTT
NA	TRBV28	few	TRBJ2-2	CASSLYSLHRNGELFF	TGTGCCAGCAGTTTATATAGTCTCCATCGGAACGGGGAGCTGTTTTTT
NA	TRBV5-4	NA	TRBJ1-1	CASSPRQEIYTEAFF	TGTGCCAGCAGCCCCCGACAGGAGATTTACACTGAAGCTTTCTTT
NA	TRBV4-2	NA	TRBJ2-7	CASSQDIVSGGAGHSYEQYF	TGTGCCAGCAGCCAAGATATTGTGAGTGGAGGGGCCGGCCATTCCTACGAGCAGTACTTC
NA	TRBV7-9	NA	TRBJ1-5	CASSPSGQPQHF	TGTGCCAGCAGCCCCTCGGGACAGCCCCAGCATTTT
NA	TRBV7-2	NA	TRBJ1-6	CASSPESPRVGPLHF	TGTGCCAGCAGCCCAGAATCCCCCAGGGTGGGACCCCTCCACTTT
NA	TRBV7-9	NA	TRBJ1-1	CASSLVGGLEAFF	TGTGCCAGCAGCTTAGTGGGGGGGCTTGAAGCTTTCTTT
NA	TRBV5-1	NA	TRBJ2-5	CASSISKQETQYF	TGCGCCAGCAGCATATCTAAACAAGAGACCCAGTACTTC
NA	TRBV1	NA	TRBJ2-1	CTSSNPSGHNEQFF	TGCACCAGCAGCAACCCTAGCGGACACAATGAGCAGTTCTTC
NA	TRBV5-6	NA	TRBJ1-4	CASSFPSRVANEKLFF	TGTGCCAGCAGCTTTCCTTCCCGAGTGGCTAATGAAAAACTGTTTTTT